Presented here are 20 T cell receptor beta chains from one specimen sequenced in a study of blood T cells in healthy people across ages. With a J-beta primer mix and a sample-barcoded 5' primer, a second PCR ran roughly 6 to 12 cycles. From the 5' RACE reads, TCRdb called clonotypes with MiXCR, one entry per CDR3 protein. The table records 630,000 or so distinct CDR3 sequences, less than 40% of them present only once. Sequencing was performed on blood. These TCRs come from a woman older than 75 in good health.

The sample holds many counts of this clonotype. V and J are TRBV20-1 and TRBJ2-7, with D perhaps assigned TRBD1 or TRBD2 (6 bases each). Germline loops: CDR1 DFQATT, CDR2 SNEGSKA (reference sequence). The V gene lost 5 bases and the J gene lost 2 bases, with 22 bases spanning the gap. CDR3 length: 16 residues. DNA for the CDR3: TGCAGTGCTCTCCCCCCGGGGGCAGGCTCTACCTACGAGCAGTACTTC. Translating gives CSALPPGAGSTYEQYF.

The sample holds many counts of this clonotype. This chain uses TRBV6-2 or TRBV6-3 with TRBJ2-1; 13 bases are shared with TRBD2. J lost 0 bases, V lost 6 bases, and 5 bases had no gene match. The CDR3 is made up of 17 amino acids. Per the germline V gene, CDR1 is MNHEY and CDR2 is SVGEGT. The CDR3 is CASRRTSGGSSYNEQFF. In DNA form, the CDR3 reads TGTGCCAGCAGGCGGACTAGCGGGGGCAGCTCCTACAATGAGCAGTTCTTC.

A word on this clonotype: This sequence may be a read error, since a much larger clone differs from it by one base. V usage is TRBV2 and J usage is TRBJ1-1; 7 nucleotides align to TRBD1. After removal of 6 bases from V and 0 bases from J, the junction contained 1 base not matched to a gene. The CDR3 is 13 residues long. Germline V lookup: CDR1 SNHLY, CDR2 FYNNEI. Here the CDR3 DNA reads TGTGCCAGCAGGGACAGGATGAACACTGAAGCTTTCTTT. Translation: CASRDRMNTEAFF.

The table lists this clonotype with a count of one. A read error may explain this, as a much larger clone is one base away. The V gene is TRBV6-1, the J gene TRBJ2-3; D could derive from TRBD1 or TRBD2 (5 bases each). The CDR3 contains 17 residues. Germline CDR1 and CDR2: MNHNS and SASEGT. CDR3 DNA sequence: TGTGCCAGCAGTGAAAGGGGACGGGCCGGCCCCGCAGATGCGCAGTATTTT. Translating it yields CASSERGRAGPADAQYF.

The genes are TRBV29-1 and TRBJ1-2; possible D gene TRBD1, 6 bases. Per the germline V gene, CDR1 is SQVTM and CDR2 is ANQGSEA. Trimming cost V 4 bases and J 8 bases, with 11 bases left between them. The CDR3 has 11 amino acids. The CDR3 spells CSVALDRGYTF. For the CDR3, the DNA is TGCAGCGTTGCGTTGGACAGAGGCTACACCTTC.

V is TRBV7-2 and J is TRBJ2-4, with D uncertain. CDR1 SGHTA and CDR2 FQGNSA come from the germline V gene. The CDR3 extends over 14 amino acids. V was clipped by 8 bases and J by 13 bases, with 24 bases between them. The CDR3 spells CASLSQRGYNEQYF. CDR3 in DNA: TGTGCCAGCCTTAGCCAGCGAGGCTACAATGAGCAGTACTTC.

DNA of the CDR3: TGTGCCAGCAGTGAGGGACTGGGGGCGTACGAGCAGTACTTC. Translating it yields CASSEGLGAYEQYF. The chain combines TRBV2 with TRBJ2-7; D tentatively fits TRBD1 or TRBD2 (6 bases each). The CDR3 loop spans 14 amino acids. Germline-derived CDR1 and CDR2 are SNHLY and FYNNEI. V was shortened by 3 bases and J by 4 bases, with 13 bases between the two germline ends.

This clonotype was counted a few times. The chain carries TRBV30 and TRBJ2-2, with 8 bases that match TRBD1. The CDR3 runs 14 residues. CDR1 and CDR2 (germline): GTSNPN, SVGIG (reference sequence). Trimming removed 4 bases from V and 1 base from J; junction bases left unmatched: 2. DNA of the CDR3: TGTGCCTGGAAAGGACAGGGGAACACCGGGGAGCTGTTTTTT. Residues: CAWKGQGNTGELFF.

Ten or more counts support this clonotype. The chain recombines TRBV5-1 with TRBJ2-4; 8 bases match TRBD1. The CDR3 has 16 residues. Germline V gene data show CDR1 as SGHRS and CDR2 as YFSETQ. J was trimmed by 5 bases and V by 3 bases; bases with no gene match: 10. CDR3 DNA: TGCGCCAGCAGCTCCAGGGGGCACGGTGACCAAAACATTCAGTACTTC. It translates to CASSSRGHGDQNIQYF. The whole variable domain, filled in from reference TRBV5-1 and TRBJ2-4, reads KAGVTQTPRYLIKTRGQQVTLSCSPISGHRSVSWYQQTPGQGLQFLFEYFSETQRNKGNFPGRFSGRQFSNSRSEMNVSTLELGDSALYLCASSSRGHGDQNIQYFGAGTRLSVL.

This clonotype was observed a single time. V and J are TRBV5-1 and TRBJ2-1; weak D call: TRBD2 (6 bases). With 2 bases removed from V and 8 bases from J, the gap between germline ends came to 14 bases. The CDR3 contains 14 residues. CDR1 and CDR2 from the germline V gene are SGHRS and YFSETQ. In DNA, the CDR3 is TGCGCCAGCAGCTTCGGGACGGAGGGCGATGAGCAGTTCTTC. This translates into CASSFGTEGDEQFF.

As to this clonotype: This may arise from a read error, as a much more abundant clone is one base away. The chain carries TRBV7-2 and TRBJ1-4; D is ambiguous. Germline V gene sequence: CDR1 SGHTA, CDR2 FQGNSA. The CDR3 length is 15 residues. The CDR3 here is CASSRSGLLDEKRFF. CDR3 in DNA: TGTGCCAGCAGTCGTTCCGGGTTGCTAGATGAAAAACGGTTTTTT.

Points on this clonotype: A much bigger clone sits one base away, suggesting this may be a read error. This chain joins TRBV5-1 and TRBJ1-1, with D maybe TRBD1 (6 bases). Looked up from germline, CDR1 is SGHRS and CDR2 is YFSETQ. CDR3 length equals 14 residues. The CDR3 nucleotides are TGCGCCAACAGCAAGGACGAGCGGGGGCTTGAAGCTTTCTTT. Translation: CANSKDERGLEAFF.

This clonotype was detected many times. The V and J genes are TRBV20-1 and TRBJ2-3; 8 positions agree with TRBD1. Germline lookup yields CDR1 DFQATT and CDR2 SNEGSKA (reference sequence). This CDR3 spans 13 amino acids. V dropped 6 bases and J dropped 5; count of bases not matched to a gene: 7. The CDR3 is CSAMDRVGDTQYF. The CDR3 coding sequence is TGCAGTGCAATGGACAGGGTGGGAGATACGCAGTATTTT.

The chain recombines TRBV30 with TRBJ1-2; no definite D call. Deletions cut 4 bases from V and 4 bases from J, with 10 bases between. The CDR3 consists of 12 residues. Per the germline V gene, CDR1 is GTSNPN and CDR2 is SVGIG (reference sequence). CDR3 in DNA: TGTGCCTGGAATGAGGCAGGCTATGGCTACACCTTC. This gives the protein CAWNEAGYGYTF.

This clonotype occurred many times. CDR3 coding DNA: TGCAGTGCTAGAGATGGGGTCGCAGGTAATAGCAATCAGCCCCAGCATTTT. Encoded protein: CSARDGVAGNSNQPQHF. This chain links TRBV20-1 with TRBJ1-5; D is uncertain. The germline V gene has CDR1 DFQATT and CDR2 SNEGSKA (reference sequence). The germline V and J ends were trimmed by 0 bases and 0 bases, with 15 bases remaining between them. The CDR3 extends over 17 amino acids.

This clonotype was observed at least ten times. This chain uses TRBV7-4 with TRBJ2-4, with 10 bases fitting TRBD2. Unmatched junction bases numbered 7, after V lost 2 bases and J lost 3 bases. The length of the CDR3 is 17 residues. CDR1 is SGHVT, CDR2 SQSDAQ, per germline. In nucleotides, the CDR3 is TGTGCCAGCAGCTTATCCCAGCGGGGGGGGAACAAAAACATTCAGTACTTC. Its translation is CASSLSQRGGNKNIQYF.

The V call is TRBV5-1, the J call TRBJ2-5; 8 nucleotides align to TRBD2. Germline values: CDR1 SGHRS, CDR2 YFSETQ. Losses at the gene ends were 1 base for V and 1 base for J; bases not matched to a gene: 3. The CDR3 runs 15 residues. The CDR3 here is CASSLWAGGQETQYF. CDR3 DNA sequence: TGCGCCAGCAGCTTGTGGGCGGGAGGCCAAGAGACCCAGTACTTC.

This chain uses TRBV5-1 with TRBJ2-4, with 9 bases identical to TRBD2. In germline, CDR1 is SGHRS, CDR2 YFSETQ. J lost 13 bases, V lost 3 bases, and 14 bases had no gene match. CDR3 size: 15 residues. CDR3 DNA: TGCGCCAGCAGCTCTTTAGCGGGGGCCTCCTATGGGCAGTACTTC. Its protein product is CASSSLAGASYGQYF.

This clonotype was counted at least ten times. V usage is TRBV5-6 and J usage is TRBJ2-7; the D gene is possibly TRBD2 (6 bases). This CDR3 is 14 amino acids long. Per the germline V gene, CDR1 is SGHDT and CDR2 is YYEEEE. Trimming cost V 7 bases and J 2 bases, with 16 bases left between them. The CDR3 protein is CASRPAGRTYEQYF. CDR3 DNA sequence: TGTGCCAGCCGTCCGGCAGGGAGGACCTACGAGCAGTACTTC. The complete variable domain, with remaining parts taken from reference TRBV5-6 and TRBJ2-7, reads DAGVTQSPTHLIKTRGQQVTLRCSPKSGHDTVSWYQQALGQGPQFIFQYYEEEERQRGNFPDRFSGHQFPNYSSELNVNALLLGDSALYLCASRPAGRTYEQYFGPGTRLTVT.

The chain combines TRBV3-1 with TRBJ1-1; D ambiguous. Germline V gene sequence: CDR1 LGHDT, CDR2 YNNKEL (reference sequence). Trimming stripped 3 bases from V and 5 bases from J, with 10 bases between. The CDR3 loop spans 13 amino acids. The CDR3 sequence is CASSHMTGTEAFF. The CDR3 DNA reads as TGTGCCAGCAGCCATATGACCGGGACTGAAGCTTTCTTT.